A selection of T cell receptor beta chains follows, all from one sample in a study of T-cell reconstitution after alpha-beta-depleted transplantation in children. TCRdb re-called the PCR reads through MiXCR, storing one row per CDR3 protein. The repertoire holds about 980,000 distinct CDR3 sequences, about 29% seen once, with around 30% in the top ten. Material: PBMCs, mostly from graft donor cells, obtained 360 days after TCRalphabeta/CD19-depleted stem cell transplant. The receptors shown here come from a boy under two years old who had a stem cell transplant for SCID, so the T cells may come from the graft donor. Each CDR3 is given with its conserved first and last residue. A D gene is named only where the DNA matches it firmly. Clone sizes are given selectively: once, few, many, or a class where the clone is expanded.

>TRBJ1-1|14|-|-|TRBV6-2/TRBV6-3
TGTGCCAGCAGTTGGGGGAGCTTCAACACTGAAGCTTTCTTT
CASSWGSFNTEAFF
>TRBJ2-5|14|-|once|TRBV5-1
TGCGCCAGCACAGTGGGGCGGCCCCAAGAGACCCAGTACTTC
CASTVGRPQETQYF
>TRBJ2-5|13|-|few|TRBV7-2
TGTGCCAGCAGCTTGGGGATGGGTGAGACCCAGTACTTC
CASSLGMGETQYF
>TRBJ1-2|15|-|few|TRBV7-9
TGTGCCAGCAGCCCCCAGGACCAAATGCACCCTGTCTACACCTTC
CASSPQDQMHPVYTF
>TRBJ2-3|15|-|-|TRBV5-1
TGCGCCAGCAGCTTGTACGCAGGGACCACAGATACGCAGTATTTT
CASSLYAGTTDTQYF
>TRBJ2-5|17|TRBD2|-|TRBV6-5
TGTGCCAGCAGTTACTCCCCTGGTGGCGGGGGACAAGAGACCCAGTACTTC
CASSYSPGGGGQETQYF
>TRBJ2-1|14|-|-|TRBV10-2
TGCGCCAGCAGTGAGTCAGAACTAGACAATGAGCAGTTCTTC
CASSESELDNEQFF
>TRBJ2-2|16|TRBD2|-|TRBV6-5
TGTGCCAGCAGTTACTCGACTAGCGGGAGAACCGGGGAGCTGTTTTTT
CASSYSTSGRTGELFF
>TRBJ2-5|14|TRBD2|-|TRBV5-1
TGCGCCAGCTGCAGAAGCGGGAATGACGAGACCCAGTACTTC
CASCRSGNDETQYF
>TRBJ2-7|14|TRBD1|-|TRBV10-3
TGTGCCATCAGCCCCCGGGACAGGGTATACGAGCAGTACTTC
CAISPRDRVYEQYF
>TRBJ2-3|19|TRBD1|-|TRBV6-6
TGTGCCAGCAGTTACCTAATTTCCATACAGGGACAGGGGGCGAATACGCAGTATTTT
CASSYLISIQGQGANTQYF
>TRBJ1-1|12|-|few|TRBV5-1
TGCGCCAGCAGCTTGGAGGGGAACTGGGCTTTCTTT
CASSLEGNWAFF
>TRBJ1-6|14|-|-|TRBV7-6
TGTGCCAGCAGCCGGGGGTCAACGGGGTCACCCCTCCACTTT
CASSRGSTGSPLHF
>TRBJ2-2|15|-|few|TRBV7-9
TGTGCCAGCAGCTTAGATCAGGCGAACACCGGGGAGCTGTTTTTT
CASSLDQANTGELFF
>TRBJ2-3|13|-|-|TRBV6-5
TGTGCCAGCAGTTACTCCGCGCAAGCCGCGCAGTATTTT
CASSYSAQAAQYF
>TRBJ2-5|14|TRBD1|-|TRBV6-1
TGTGCCAGCGGGCTACAGGGGGCCTGGGAGACCCAGTACTTC
CASGLQGAWETQYF
>TRBJ2-3|15|-|few|TRBV7-9
TGTGCCAGCAGCTTAGGCACGACGGGCACAGATACGCAGTATTTT
CASSLGTTGTDTQYF
>TRBJ2-1|16|TRBD1|-|TRBV14
TGTGCCAGCAGCCAAGGGGGACAGGGCCCCTACAATGAGCAGTTCTTC
CASSQGGQGPYNEQFF
>TRBJ2-1|14|-|-|TRBV18
TGTGCCAGCTCACCGTACGGGGCGTGGAATGAGCAGTTCTTC
CASSPYGAWNEQFF
>TRBJ2-1|14|-|-|TRBV2
TGTGCCAGCAGTGTATCCCGTGCCTACAATGAGCAGTTCTTC
CASSVSRAYNEQFF
>TRBJ2-3|19|TRBD2|-|TRBV4-2
TGTGCCAGCAGCCAAGATTCCGGGACTAGCGGGGGGCCCACAGATACGCAGTATTTT
CASSQDSGTSGGPTDTQYF
>TRBJ2-2|14|TRBD2|many|TRBV12-3/TRBV12-4
TGTGCCAGCACTCTCATAGCGGGTACCGGGGAGCTGTTTTTT
CASTLIAGTGELFF
>TRBJ2-3|13|-|-|TRBV29-1
TGCAGCGTTACAAAGGGTAGCACAGATACGCAGTATTTT
CSVTKGSTDTQYF
>TRBJ2-1|14|TRBD1|-|TRBV12-3/TRBV12-4
TGTGCCAGCAGTTCCTGGACAGGGGTCAATGAGCAGTTCTTC
CASSSWTGVNEQFF
>TRBJ1-1|12|-|-|TRBV29-1
TGCAGCGCGCATAAGAGGAACACTGAAGCTTTCTTT
CSAHKRNTEAFF
>TRBJ2-3|13|-|-|TRBV20-1
TGCAGTGCCCACCCCGGGCCCGCGGATACGCAGTATTTT
CSAHPGPADTQYF